This T cell receptor (beta chain) emerged from a study of somatic mutations in cytotoxic T cells in rheumatoid arthritis. CDR3 length: 14 amino acids. Germline CDR1 and CDR2: MDHEN and SYDVKM. V lost 2 bases, J lost 3 bases, and 9 bases lay in between. Sequencing used immunoSEQ multiplex PCR; TCRdb keeps in-frame clones, though not all of them. The sample shows around 6,000 clones, around 84% of them seen only once. The receptor's source is an adult with rheumatoid arthritis. Sequencing was performed on CD8+ T cells sorted from blood. V is TRBV28 and J is TRBJ2-3; D might be TRBD1 or TRBD2, each matching 5 bases. The CDR3 bases are TGTGCCAGCAGTTTAGGGACCGGGACAGATACGCAGTATTTT. Protein sequence: CASSLGTGTDTQYF.